Each of the 24 T cell receptor beta chains below was sequenced from the same sample in a study of cytomegalovirus exposure and HLA in healthy donors. The PCR used 60 Vbeta and 13 Jbeta primers. TCRdb's table, derived via immunoSEQ multiplex PCR, lists solely in-frame clones and lacks some. The sample has 100,000 to 150,000 clones, over 60% seen once. Sample: PBMCs. The receptor source for this set is a woman in her thirties or forties in good health and CMV-seropositive.

The chain couples TRBV4-1 to TRBJ2-1, with TRBD2 matching 9 bases. Looked up from germline, CDR1 is MGHRA and CDR2 is YSYEKL. The CDR3 runs 16 residues. V gave up 0 bases and J gave up 2 bases; unmatched junction bases: 2. The CDR3 sequence: CASSQEGGRAYNEQFF. The CDR3 coding sequence is TGCGCCAGCAGCCAAGAGGGCGGGAGGGCCTACAATGAGCAGTTCTTC.

This rearrangement joins TRBV11-1 to TRBJ2-2; 8 bases agree with TRBD1. Germline loops: CDR1 SGHAT, CDR2 FQDESV (reference sequence). This CDR3 region has 15 residues. Unmatched junction bases numbered 6, after V lost 4 bases and J lost 5 bases. This CDR3 reads CASSSRQGQTGELFF. The CDR3 DNA reads TGTGCCAGCAGCTCCCGACAGGGGCAAACCGGGGAGCTGTTTTTT.

This chain joins TRBV11-2 and TRBJ2-7; D is unresolved. V was cut by 1 base and J by 3 bases, with 10 bases left in between. Germline V gives CDR1 SGHAT, CDR2 FQNNGV. The CDR3 runs 14 residues. CDR3 residues: CASSLGTNSYEQYF. In DNA form, the CDR3 reads TGTGCCAGCAGCTTAGGTACCAACAGCTACGAGCAGTACTTC. The full variable domain, rest sourced from reference TRBV11-2 and TRBJ2-7, is EAGVAQSPRYKIIEKRQSVAFWCNPISGHATLYWYQQILGQGPKLLIQFQNNGVVDDSQLPKDRFSAERLKGVDSTLKIQPAKLEDSAVYLCASSLGTNSYEQYFGPGTRLTVT.

The V call is TRBV28, the J call TRBJ1-5, with 7 bases lining up with TRBD1. The CDR3 totals 16 residues. CDR1 and CDR2 from the germline V gene are MDHEN and SYDVKM. Losses at the gene ends were 10 bases for V and 6 bases for J; bases not matched to a gene: 18. This CDR3 is CATQTGNRGSGQPQHF. Here the CDR3 DNA reads TGTGCCACCCAGACCGGGAACAGGGGATCGGGTCAGCCCCAGCATTTT.

The CDR3 spells CASRTTAGSDYGYTF. The CDR3, as DNA: TGCGCCAGCCGGACCACCGCGGGTTCGGACTATGGCTACACCTTC. V usage is TRBV5-1 and J usage is TRBJ1-2, with no clear D. V gave up 7 bases and J gave up 3 bases, with 19 bases separating them. Per the germline V gene, CDR1 is SGHRS and CDR2 is YFSETQ. The length of the CDR3 is 15 residues. The full variable domain, its missing parts supplied by reference TRBV5-1 and TRBJ1-2, is KAGVTQTPRYLIKTRGQQVTLSCSPISGHRSVSWYQQTPGQGLQFLFEYFSETQRNKGNFPGRFSGRQFSNSRSEMNVSTLELGDSALYLCASRTTAGSDYGYTFGSGTRLTVV.

This chain links TRBV18 with TRBJ2-1, with 12 bases fitting TRBD2. CDR3 length: 16 residues. The J segment lost 5 bases and the V segment lost 3 bases, leaving 5 bases of the junction unmatched. Germline V gene sequence: CDR1 KGHSH, CDR2 LQKENI. CDR3 residues: CASSPLLAGGNNEQFF. The CDR3 DNA sequence: TGTGCCAGCTCACCTCTCCTAGCGGGAGGGAACAATGAGCAGTTCTTC. The whole variable domain, remainder taken from reference TRBV18 and TRBJ2-1, is NAGVMQNPRHLVRRRGQEARLRCSPMKGHSHVYWYRQLPEEGLKFMVYLQKENIIDESGMPKERFSAEFPKEGPSILRIQQVVRGDSAAYFCASSPLLAGGNNEQFFGPGTRLTVL.

The chain couples TRBV5-1 to TRBJ2-1, with TRBD1 matching over 11 bases. The CDR3 contains 15 residues. Per germline, CDR1 SGHRS and CDR2 YFSETQ. V lost 3 bases, J lost 8 bases, and 7 bases stayed unmatched. CDR3 loop: CASSSRDRGVYEQFF. The CDR3 nucleotides are TGCGCCAGCAGCTCCCGGGACAGGGGGGTCTATGAGCAGTTCTTC. The entire variable domain, with the rest obtained from reference TRBV5-1 and TRBJ2-1, is as follows: KAGVTQTPRYLIKTRGQQVTLSCSPISGHRSVSWYQQTPGQGLQFLFEYFSETQRNKGNFPGRFSGRQFSNSRSEMNVSTLELGDSALYLCASSSRDRGVYEQFFGPGTRLTVL.

As regards this clone: An end of the junction does not agree with germline; a read error may underlie this. V usage is TRBV5-1 and J usage is TRBJ2-1; TRBD1 agrees at 12 bases. There are 16 residues in the CDR3. Germline assignment: CDR1 SGHRS and CDR2 YFSETQ. The CDR3 DNA reads TGCGCCAGCAGCTTGGGGGGGACAGGGGGCGACAAGGAGCAGTTCTTC. Protein: CASSLGGTGGDKEQFF.

The chain joins TRBV2 to TRBJ2-1; weak D call: TRBD2 (6 bases). The CDR3 contains 14 residues. From germline, CDR1 is SNHLY and CDR2 FYNNEI. Trimming pared 3 bases from V and 12 bases from J, leaving 18 bases between. CDR3 in amino acids: CASSDSGGVVGQFF. The CDR3 bases are TGTGCCAGCAGTGATTCAGGCGGGGTAGTGGGGCAGTTCTTC.

CDR3 DNA sequence: TGTGCCAGTAGTCTGAACAGGGGGCACTACGAGCAGTACTTC. It yields the protein CASSLNRGHYEQYF. The chain couples TRBV19 to TRBJ2-7, with 9 bases aligning to TRBD1. The ends lost 5 bases at V and 3 bases at J; junction bases unmatched: 5. From germline, CDR1 is LNHDA and CDR2 SQIVND (reference sequence). This CDR3 spans 14 amino acids.

The chain carries TRBV18 and TRBJ1-4; TRBD1 is a possible D gene (6 bases). This CDR3 contains 13 residues. V gave up 6 bases and J gave up 10 bases, with 15 bases separating them. Looked up from germline, CDR1 is KGHSH and CDR2 is LQKENI. The CDR3 is CASSTGYDGKLFF. CDR3 bases: TGTGCCAGCTCTACAGGGTATGACGGAAAACTGTTTTTT.

V and J are TRBV25-1 and TRBJ2-3, with a weak D call TRBD2 (6 bases). V dropped 6 bases and J dropped 2 bases, with 9 bases sitting between them. This CDR3 is 13 amino acids long. Germline V gene lookup returns CDR1 MGHDK and CDR2 SYGVNS. CDR3 DNA sequence: TGTGCCAGCAGCGGGACTTACACAGATACGCAGTATTTT. It codes for CASSGTYTDTQYF.

This clone came up a few times. The V gene is TRBV29-1, the J gene TRBJ2-1, with a tentative D call TRBD1 (6 bases). Trimming pared 0 bases from V and 7 bases from J, leaving 13 bases between. Germline CDR1 SQVTM, CDR2 ANQGSEA. The CDR3 loop spans 14 amino acids. The CDR3 DNA reads as TGCAGCGTTGAAGATCTTCTTAGGGGGAATGAGCAGTTCTTC. This gives the protein CSVEDLLRGNEQFF.

The rearrangement uses TRBV4-1 and TRBJ2-7; TRBD1 might be the D (5 bases). V was pared by 6 bases and J by 7 bases, with 16 bases between. The CDR3 consists of 13 residues. The germline V gene encodes CDR1 MGHRA and CDR2 YSYEKL. The CDR3, as DNA: TGCGCCAGCAGGGCCCAGGGTGGAGAGGAGCAGTACTTC. This gives the protein CASRAQGGEEQYF.

The genes are TRBV6-5 and TRBJ1-2; 9 positions match TRBD1. Germline assignment: CDR1 MNHEY and CDR2 SVGAGI. The CDR3 has 15 residues. V lost 6 bases to trimming and J lost 4 bases; unmatched junction nucleotides: 9. Written as DNA, the CDR3 is TGTGCCAGCAGAGAAAGGACAGGGGACATCTATGGCTACACCTTC. Protein: CASRERTGDIYGYTF.

This chain connects TRBV4-2 to TRBJ1-1, with TRBD1 matching 8 bases. CDR3 length equals 15 residues. V gave up 2 bases and J gave up 2 bases; unmatched junction bases: 4. The germline V gene has CDR1 LGHNA and CDR2 YNFKEQ. This CDR3 reads CASSQSGQGNTEAFF. CDR3 bases: TGTGCCAGCAGCCAATCTGGACAGGGTAACACTGAAGCTTTCTTT.

The genes are TRBV18 and TRBJ2-2; D is ambiguous. From germline, CDR1 is KGHSH and CDR2 LQKENI. V was clipped by 2 bases and J by 2 bases, with 9 bases between them. The CDR3 loop spans 15 amino acids. In nucleotides, the CDR3 is TGTGCCAGCTCACCAGTTCAGGCTAACACCGGGGAGCTGTTTTTT. It translates to CASSPVQANTGELFF.

In its sample, this clone was seen once. This chain joins TRBV4-1 and TRBJ1-1; D may be TRBD1 (6 bases). Germline-derived CDR1 and CDR2 are MGHRA and YSYEKL. V lost 1 base, J lost 0 bases, and 12 bases lay in between. The CDR3 contains 16 residues. As DNA, the CDR3 is TGCGCCAGCAGCCAAGGGGGCAGGGGCATGAACACTGAAGCTTTCTTT. Translation gives CASSQGGRGMNTEAFF.

This clone was detected a few times. The rearrangement uses TRBV7-9 and TRBJ1-2; the D gene is possibly TRBD1 (5 bases). The germline gives CDR1 SEHNR, CDR2 FQNEAQ (reference sequence). This CDR3 is built from 14 residues. Trimming stripped 0 bases from V and 7 bases from J, with 12 bases between. CDR3 sequence (DNA): TGTGCCAGCAGCTTAGCGCGTGGGACTGCTGGCTACACCTTC. Protein: CASSLARGTAGYTF.

The chain joins TRBV2 to TRBJ2-7, with no clear D. V dropped 7 bases and J dropped 5 bases, with 12 bases sitting between them. CDR1 is SNHLY, CDR2 FYNNEI, per germline. There are 12 residues in the CDR3. CDR3 residues: CASIQAGDEQYF. The CDR3 DNA sequence: TGTGCCAGCATTCAGGCAGGCGACGAGCAGTACTTC.

Only a few counts were recorded for this clone. The chain joins TRBV6-5 to TRBJ1-1; no definite D call. Trimming left V 5 bases short and J 3 bases short, with 10 bases between. There are 13 residues in the CDR3. Germline lookup yields CDR1 MNHEY and CDR2 SVGAGI. The CDR3 DNA reads TGTGCCAGCAGTGAAGCGTGGGACACTGAAGCTTTCTTT. It specifies CASSEAWDTEAFF.

The CDR3 bases are TGTGCCAGCAGCCGATACACTAGCGGGGGCGGAGATACGCAGTATTTT. Protein product: CASSRYTSGGGDTQYF. The chain recombines TRBV13 with TRBJ2-3; 11 positions agree with TRBD2. V shed 5 bases and J 5 bases; nucleotides not matched to a gene: 9. The CDR3 loop spans 16 amino acids. CDR1 is PRHDT and CDR2 is FYEKMQ in the germline V gene (reference sequence).

J is TRBJ2-1 and V is TRBV7-3, with D maybe TRBD1 (6 bases). This CDR3 has 13 residues. Trimming pared 2 bases from V and 9 bases from J, leaving 11 bases between. Germline CDR1 SGHTA, CDR2 FQGTGA. CDR3 nucleotide sequence: TGTGCCAGCAGCTTAGGGGGCCATATTGAGCAGTTCTTC. This sequence encodes CASSLGGHIEQFF.

This rearrangement joins TRBV15 to TRBJ2-3; 9 nucleotides match TRBD2. Per germline, CDR1 LNHNV and CDR2 YYDKDF (reference sequence). CDR3 length: 18 residues. Trimming at V came to 0 bases and at J to 0 bases, leaving 7 bases not matched to a gene. CDR3 protein: CATSRDRGGRASTDTQYF. For the CDR3, the DNA is TGTGCCACCAGCAGAGATCGGGGCGGGAGGGCCAGCACAGATACGCAGTATTTT.